The 14 T cell receptor beta chains below all came from one sample that was sequenced in a study of OX40 agonist ivuxolimab in advanced cancers. Libraries were built with the immunoSEQ multiplex PCR assay. TCRdb mirrors the immuneACCESS table, restricted to in-frame sequences. Some clones are absent from its copies; in checked studies, under half trace to an unresolved V gene, and the reason for the others is unknown. For this sample the table gives tens of thousands of clones, of which roughly 79% were detected only once. 2% to 2.5% of the sample comes from the top ten. Sequenced material: CD4+ or CD8+ T cells sorted from blood, taken in a trial of the OX40 agonist ivuxolimab. The origin of the receptors is an adult with an advanced solid tumor such as melanoma, head and neck, liver or kidney cancer.

The chain couples TRBV18 to TRBJ1-1; tentatively, D is TRBD1 (6 bases). Germline CDR1 KGHSH, CDR2 LQKENI. Deletions cut 5 bases from V and 4 bases from J, with 14 bases between. The CDR3 sequence is 14 residues long. CDR3 nucleotides: TGTGCCAGCTCAGGCGTACAGGGAGGCACTGAAGCTTTCTTT. Protein product: CASSGVQGGTEAFF.

This rearrangement joins TRBV7-3 to TRBJ2-3; D gene uncertain. Germline V gene data show CDR1 as SGHTA and CDR2 as FQGTGA. The ends were cut back, 1 base at V and 3 bases at J, with 11 bases in the middle. This CDR3 comprises 15 residues. DNA of the CDR3: TGTGCCAGCAGCTTAAGTGCAGGATGGACAGATACGCAGTATTTT. Translation gives CASSLSAGWTDTQYF. Using reference TRBV7-3 and TRBJ2-3 for the parts outside the CDR3, the full variable domain is GAGVSQTPSNKVTEKGKYVELRCDPISGHTALYWYRQSLGQGPEFLIYFQGTGAADDSGLPNDRFFAVRPEGSVSTLKIQRTERGDSAVYLCASSLSAGWTDTQYFGPGTRLTVL.

The V and J genes are TRBV5-6 and TRBJ2-5, with 8 bases aligning to TRBD1. The germline CDR1 and CDR2 sequences are SGHDT and YYEEEE. J lost 2 bases, V lost 4 bases, and 7 bases had no gene match. The CDR3 loop spans 15 amino acids. The CDR3 here is CASSVPGQVQETQYF. CDR3 nucleotides: TGTGCCAGCAGCGTCCCGGGACAGGTACAAGAGACCCAGTACTTC.

This rearrangement joins TRBV6-5 to TRBJ1-1; maybe TRBD1 (6 bases). Trimming took off 0 bases at V and 7 bases at J, with 15 bases between the two ends. This CDR3 is built from 15 residues. Germline V CDR1 and CDR2: MNHEY, SVGAGI. The CDR3 DNA reads as TGTGCCAGCAGTTACTCGCCAGGGGAACGCAGTGAAGCTTTCTTT. It encodes CASSYSPGERSEAFF.

The chain links TRBV6-1 to TRBJ1-1, with D hard to call. The V and J ends lost 6 bases and 0 bases respectively, with 14 bases between them. Germline loops: CDR1 MNHNS, CDR2 SASEGT. The length of the CDR3 is 15 residues. The chain's CDR3 is CASRNQGRMNTEAFF. CDR3 sequence (DNA): TGTGCCAGCAGGAACCAAGGACGCATGAACACTGAAGCTTTCTTT.

The V gene is TRBV5-1, the J gene TRBJ2-1, with 7 nucleotides matching TRBD2. Germline V gives CDR1 SGHRS, CDR2 YFSETQ. V dropped 3 bases and J dropped 7; count of bases not matched to a gene: 10. There are 15 residues in the CDR3. CDR3 nucleotides: TGCGCCAGCAGCTCCCGGGCTAGCGGCCTAAATGAGCAGTTCTTC. The encoded protein is CASSSRASGLNEQFF.

The chain combines TRBV7-2 with TRBJ1-1, with 7 bases identical to TRBD1. J lost 1 base, V lost 7 bases, and 9 bases had no gene match. CDR3 length: 15 amino acids. CDR1 is SGHTA, CDR2 FQGNSA, per germline. CDR3 sequence (DNA): TGTGCCAGCAACAGAGCCCGGGACAGGAACACTGAAGCTTTCTTT. Amino acids: CASNRARDRNTEAFF.

J is TRBJ2-3 and V is TRBV7-2, with unresolved D. The CDR3 totals 13 residues. V lost 1 base and J 8 bases, leaving 10 bases between the germline ends. Germline V gene lookup returns CDR1 SGHTA and CDR2 FQGNSA. The CDR3 spells CASSLEPAGTQYF. CDR3 sequence (DNA): TGTGCCAGCAGCTTAGAGCCGGCAGGTACGCAGTATTTT.

This clone was observed a few times. V is TRBV2 and J is TRBJ2-1, with 15 bases lining up with TRBD2. The CDR3 extends over 21 amino acids. V lost 2 bases, J lost 0 bases, and 11 bases stayed unmatched. The germline CDR1 and CDR2 sequences are SNHLY and FYNNEI. CDR3 sequence reads: CASSEMGLAGGSKSSYNEQFF. The CDR3 DNA reads as TGTGCCAGCAGTGAAATGGGACTAGCGGGAGGATCAAAGAGCTCCTACAATGAGCAGTTCTTC.

This clone was recorded once. CDR3 in amino acids: CASSPPGTRGTGELFF. The CDR3 DNA reads TGTGCCAGCAGTCCCCCCGGGACCCGGGGCACCGGGGAGCTGTTTTTT. This chain connects TRBV7-9 to TRBJ2-2; D tentatively fits TRBD1 or TRBD2 (5 bases each). This CDR3 comprises 16 residues. Germline V CDR1 and CDR2: SEHNR, FQNEAQ (reference sequence). Trimming removed 6 bases from V and 4 bases from J, with 18 bases in between.

This clone appeared a few times. The chain joins TRBV10-3 to TRBJ2-1, with 8 bases that match TRBD1. Germline V lookup: CDR1 ENHRY, CDR2 SYGVKD. V was clipped by 8 bases and J by 8 bases; unmatched bases: 5. This CDR3 contains 12 residues. Here the CDR3 reads CAISGGSHEQFF. In nucleotides, the CDR3 is TGTGCCATCTCAGGGGGCAGTCATGAGCAGTTCTTC.

This rearrangement joins TRBV10-1 to TRBJ1-6; tentatively, D is TRBD1 (5 bases). The CDR3 is 13 amino acids. Between the trimmed V and J ends, which lost 7 bases and 9 bases, there was a span of 13 bases. Germline CDR1 is WNHNN and CDR2 is SYGVQD (reference sequence). CDR3 protein: CASTDNVRSPLHF. In nucleotides, the CDR3 is TGCGCCAGCACGGACAATGTCCGTTCACCCCTCCACTTT.

There are a few counts of this clone. This chain uses TRBV2 with TRBJ1-2, with D possibly matching TRBD1 (6 bases). Germline CDR1 is SNHLY and CDR2 is FYNNEI. This CDR3 has 16 residues. V dropped 6 bases and J dropped 2 bases, with 19 bases sitting between them. For the CDR3, the DNA is TGTGCCAGCAGCGGACAGTTACTTCCTACCAACTATGGCTACACCTTC. Translated, it gives CASSGQLLPTNYGYTF. The variable domain in full, with the rest retrieved from reference TRBV2 and TRBJ1-2, is EPEVTQTPSHQVTQMGQEVILRCVPISNHLYFYWYRQILGQKVEFLVSFYNNEISEKSEIFDDQFSVERPDGSNFTLKIRSTKLEDSAMYFCASSGQLLPTNYGYTFGSGTRLTVV.

The rearrangement links TRBV6-5 to TRBJ2-7; D may be TRBD1 or TRBD2 (5 bases each). V lost 4 bases and J 2 bases, leaving 12 bases between the germline ends. CDR1 and CDR2 (germline): MNHEY, SVGAGI. The CDR3 covers 14 residues. The CDR3 sequence is CASSSGTVTYEQYF. CDR3 nucleotides: TGTGCCAGCAGTTCGGGGACGGTCACCTACGAGCAGTACTTC.